These T cell receptor beta chains were read from a single sample in a study of CXCR3-negative and CXCR3-positive naive CD8 T cells. TCRdb reprocessed the 5' RACE reads, with one entry per CDR3 protein and no DNA. The data show approximately 59,000 distinct CDR3 sequences, and the top ten clones hold approximately 0.76%. The sample comprised naive CXCR3+ CD8+ T cells from blood. The origin of the receptors is a human donor in good health. Some clones in this sample may be carry-over from other donors' samples. Both conserved end residues are part of each CDR3. The order of the fields is J gene, V gene, CDR3 protein.

J gene: TRBJ2-2
V gene: TRBV5-8
CDR3 protein: CASSLVQSTGELFF

J gene: TRBJ2-3
V gene: TRBV4-1
CDR3 protein: CASSLGQGADTQYF

J gene: TRBJ2-5
V gene: TRBV3-1
CDR3 protein: CASSPPVGRETPQETQYF

J gene: TRBJ2-3
V gene: TRBV20-1
CDR3 protein: CSASTILAREDLTDTQYF

J gene: TRBJ2-1
V gene: TRBV13
CDR3 protein: CASSPIGTYNEQFF

J gene: TRBJ1-4
V gene: TRBV11-3
CDR3 protein: CASSLFLVSGNEKLFF

J gene: TRBJ1-2
V gene: TRBV29-1
CDR3 protein: CSVVLQGAQNYGYTF

J gene: TRBJ1-6
V gene: TRBV12-3/TRBV12-4
CDR3 protein: CASSLGQTNSPLHF

J gene: TRBJ1-4
V gene: TRBV7-6
CDR3 protein: CASTDAGQKLFF

J gene: TRBJ2-1
V gene: TRBV6-2/TRBV6-3
CDR3 protein: CASSYLGQYYNEQFF

J gene: TRBJ2-3
V gene: TRBV5-1
CDR3 protein: CASRTSGYASTDTQYF

J gene: TRBJ2-7
V gene: TRBV28
CDR3 protein: CASSNREYIDEQYF

J gene: TRBJ2-1
V gene: TRBV7-6
CDR3 protein: CASRSRANNEQFF

J gene: TRBJ2-1
V gene: TRBV7-3
CDR3 protein: CASSLEGIYNEQFF

J gene: TRBJ1-1
V gene: TRBV5-5
CDR3 protein: CASSLMGDRVNTEAFF

J gene: TRBJ1-1
V gene: TRBV11-3
CDR3 protein: CASSLSWSSMNTEAFF

J gene: TRBJ2-3
V gene: TRBV5-1
CDR3 protein: CASSLVERRDTQYF

J gene: TRBJ2-1
V gene: TRBV7-3
CDR3 protein: CASSSTPPAGGYPEQFF

J gene: TRBJ1-1
V gene: TRBV21-1
CDR3 protein: CASSLRTAVNTEAFF

J gene: TRBJ2-2
V gene: TRBV6-2/TRBV6-3
CDR3 protein: CASSHGTGHNTGELFF

J gene: TRBJ1-2
V gene: TRBV6-1
CDR3 protein: CASSEAVGVYGYTF

J gene: TRBJ2-7
V gene: TRBV5-1
CDR3 protein: CASSLDATGGYEQYF

J gene: TRBJ2-1
V gene: TRBV28
CDR3 protein: CASRPGRSSYNEQFF

J gene: TRBJ2-7
V gene: TRBV7-2
CDR3 protein: CASSLIGRIASYEQYF

J gene: TRBJ2-7
V gene: TRBV7-3
CDR3 protein: CARREGSYEQYF

J gene: TRBJ2-2
V gene: TRBV9
CDR3 protein: CASSDPMSQGTGMSGELFF

J gene: TRBJ2-5
V gene: TRBV7-6
CDR3 protein: CASSFGTGQETQYF

J gene: TRBJ2-3
V gene: TRBV6-4
CDR3 protein: CASSDSAGSTDTQYF

J gene: TRBJ2-7
V gene: TRBV3-1
CDR3 protein: CASSQDPRTGIYEQYF